The 12 T cell receptor beta chains given below trace back to one sample, sequenced in a study of T cell changes during pregnancy in multiple sclerosis. Sequencing used immunoSEQ multiplex PCR; TCRdb keeps in-frame clones, though not all of them. The table lists roughly 71,000 clones, about 94% of them singletons. This specimen consisted of peripheral blood, obtained in the first trimester of pregnancy. All receptors derive from a female donor in good health, enrolled as a control in a pregnancy study.

This chain joins TRBV6-5 and TRBJ2-3, with 7 bases lining up with TRBD2. The ends lost 10 bases at V and 0 bases at J; junction bases unmatched: 4. Germline assignment: CDR1 MNHEY and CDR2 SVGAGI. This CDR3 comprises 13 residues. This CDR3 is CATRGLSTDTQYF. For the CDR3, the DNA is TGTGCCACCCGGGGACTAAGCACAGATACGCAGTATTTT.

The rearrangement joins TRBV18 to TRBJ1-3; D gene uncertain. Trimming took 0 bases from V and 0 from J, leaving 6 bases between them. Germline V gene data show CDR1 as KGHSH and CDR2 as LQKENI. CDR3 length: 15 residues. DNA for the CDR3: TGTGCCAGCTCACCACCTCAAAACTCTGGAAACACCATATATTTT. Amino acid sequence: CASSPPQNSGNTIYF.

The chain joins TRBV27 to TRBJ2-1; TRBD1 might be the D (6 bases). This CDR3 has 14 residues. Trimming took 5 bases from V and 0 from J, leaving 8 bases between them. Germline V gives CDR1 MNHEY, CDR2 SMNVEV (reference sequence). Here the CDR3 DNA reads TGTGCCAGCAGTACAGGGAGCTCCTACAATGAGCAGTTCTTC. This sequence encodes CASSTGSSYNEQFF.

The rearrangement joins TRBV9 to TRBJ2-3; 8 bases line up with TRBD2. The CDR3 runs to 15 residues. J gave up 2 bases and V 0 bases, and 2 bases lay outside the gene matches. Germline V lookup: CDR1 SGDLS, CDR2 YYNGEE. CDR3 in amino acids: CASSVGGGYTDTQYF. The CDR3 coding sequence is TGTGCCAGCAGCGTAGGCGGGGGGTACACAGATACGCAGTATTTT.

The genes are TRBV4-1 and TRBJ2-2; D remains ambiguous. The CDR3 loop spans 16 amino acids. Trimming removed 1 base at V and 3 bases at J, with 12 bases between. Germline V CDR1 and CDR2: MGHRA, YSYEKL. The CDR3 loop is CASSQVAERDTGELFF. CDR3 DNA sequence: TGCGCCAGCAGCCAAGTCGCCGAACGGGACACCGGGGAGCTGTTTTTT.

The rearrangement uses TRBV2 and TRBJ1-2, with a weak D call TRBD1 (5 bases). V shed 1 base and J shed 4 bases, with 10 bases lying between them. The CDR3 length is 14 residues. Germline CDR1 and CDR2: SNHLY and FYNNEI. The DNA of the CDR3 is TGTGCCAGCAGTGAAGTGCAGGGCCTCTATGGCTACACCTTC. Translating gives CASSEVQGLYGYTF.

The chain uses TRBV1 and TRBJ2-7; the table's D call of TRBD2 was not tested on the DNA. TRBV1 counts as a pseudogene. The CDR3 spans 13 residues. The CDR3, as DNA: TGCACCAGCAGCCAAGATTATAACGGCGAGCAGTACTTC. Translating it yields CTSSQDYNGEQYF.

This chain connects TRBV7-2 to TRBJ1-2, with TRBD1 as a possible D gene (6 bases). This CDR3 contains 14 residues. The germline CDR1 and CDR2 sequences are SGHTA and FQGNSA. The V end lost 5 bases, the J end lost 4 bases, and 14 bases lay between the germline ends. CDR3 nucleotide sequence: TGTGCCAGCAGCCTGGACAGTGCCGTCTATGGCTACACCTTC. Its protein product is CASSLDSAVYGYTF.

The gene calls are TRBV5-6 and TRBJ2-5; 7 nucleotides match TRBD1. The CDR3 covers 16 residues. CDR1 and CDR2 (germline): SGHDT, YYEEEE. The V segment lost 4 bases and the J segment 4 bases; nucleotides outside the gene matches: 13. The CDR3 DNA sequence: TGTGCCAGCAGCCGAGCCAGACAGGGAAGGGGAGAGACCCAGTACTTC. This codes for CASSRARQGRGETQYF.

This sequence joins TRBV6-4 and TRBJ2-2; 8 positions match TRBD1. Unmatched junction bases numbered 3, after V lost 2 bases and J lost 1 base. CDR3 length: 16 residues. CDR1 MRHNA and CDR2 SNTAGT come from the germline V gene. CDR3 protein: CASSDQGQGNTGELFF. DNA for the CDR3: TGTGCCAGCAGTGACCAAGGACAGGGGAACACCGGGGAGCTGTTTTTT.

J is TRBJ2-2 and V is TRBV27, with TRBD1 matching 9 bases. The CDR3 extends over 20 amino acids. Germline loops: CDR1 MNHEY, CDR2 SMNVEV (reference sequence). Unmatched junction bases numbered 17, after V lost 2 bases and J lost 4 bases. Here the CDR3 DNA reads TGTGCCAGCAGTTTAGAAGGAGGGGGTGGGACAGGGAGAATCACCGGGGAGCTGTTTTTT. Translation: CASSLEGGGGTGRITGELFF.

This chain links TRBV7-9 with TRBJ2-1, with TRBD2 matching over 11 bases. V gave up 3 bases and J gave up 4 bases; unmatched junction bases: 5. The V gene's germline CDR1 is SEHNR and CDR2 FQNEAQ (reference sequence). The CDR3 loop spans 16 amino acids. CDR3 in DNA: TGTGCCAGCAGCTTTAGCGGGAGGGCCAGTTACAATGAGCAGTTCTTC. Translation gives CASSFSGRASYNEQFF.